This TCR beta chain was found in a study of response to subunit inactivated influenza vaccine. Study conclusions and caveats: The authors suggested that few new T cells are recruited per seasonal influenza vaccination.

This clonotype was counted only a few times. As yet, its antigen is unknown. Via MiXCR, TCRdb re-called the RT-PCR reads, giving one row per CDR3 protein. The table records roughly 520,000 distinct CDR3 sequences, around 25% of them present only once. Germline CDR1 is SGHTA and CDR2 is FQGNSA. Trimming stripped 1 base from V and 5 bases from J, with 9 bases between. The CDR3 sequence is 14 residues long. The receptor's source is a man aged 50 or older who received an inactivated influenza vaccine. The material was CD4+ T cells sorted from PBMCs, obtained more than 4 days after vaccination. The chain combines TRBV7-2 with TRBJ2-1; D is perhaps TRBD2 (6 bases). The chain's CDR3 is CASSLGLGDNEQFF. CDR3 DNA: TGTGCCAGCAGCTTAGGACTAGGTGACAATGAGCAGTTCTTC.